The 26 T cell receptor beta chains below all came from one sample that was sequenced in a study of cytomegalovirus exposure and HLA in healthy donors. The PCR had 60 Vbeta and 13 Jbeta primers. Sequencing used immunoSEQ multiplex PCR; TCRdb keeps in-frame clones, though not all of them. Here the sample spans some 120,000 clones, 76% being singletons. Sequenced input: PBMCs. These TCRs come from a man aged 45-65 years in good health and CMV-seronegative.

This clone came up a few times. This rearrangement joins TRBV7-2 to TRBJ2-7, with D perhaps TRBD2 (5 bases). V lost 4 bases to trimming and J lost 6 bases, with 13 bases between them. This CDR3 is 13 amino acids long. Germline CDR1 SGHTA, CDR2 FQGNSA. In DNA form, the CDR3 reads TGTGCCAGCAGCTCCCAACCGAGGGCCGAGCAGTACTTC. Its protein product is CASSSQPRAEQYF.

This clone was counted a few times. The CDR3 reads CASSLDLGRATNEKLFF. The DNA of the CDR3 is TGCGCCAGCAGCTTGGATCTAGGGAGGGCAACTAATGAAAAACTGTTTTTT. The rearrangement joins TRBV5-1 to TRBJ1-4; no reliable D call. The V gene's germline CDR1 is SGHRS and CDR2 YFSETQ. Trimming took off 0 bases at V and 0 bases at J, with 12 bases between the two ends. This CDR3 region has 17 residues.

This clone was recorded only once. The chain joins TRBV7-2 to TRBJ1-2; a weak D match, TRBD1 (6 bases). CDR1 is SGHTA, CDR2 FQGNSA, per germline. Trimming cost V 5 bases and J 2 bases, with 12 bases left between them. This CDR3 is built from 14 residues. The CDR3 DNA is TGTGCCAGCAGCCCCGGGACACAGAACTATGGCTACACCTTC. Residues: CASSPGTQNYGYTF.

This clone was detected a few times. The chain links TRBV6-5 to TRBJ2-2; 7 nucleotides align to TRBD1. J gave up 6 bases and V 3 bases, and 4 bases lay outside the gene matches. CDR3 length equals 14 residues. CDR1 is MNHEY, CDR2 SVGAGI, per germline. DNA of the CDR3: TGTGCCAGCAGTTATGAGGGGGCTCCCGGGGAGCTGTTTTTT. Translation gives CASSYEGAPGELFF.

This clone was recorded a few times. This chain links TRBV4-1 with TRBJ2-1, with 7 bases identical to TRBD2. CDR3 length: 18 residues. J gave up 4 bases and V 1 base, and 13 bases lay outside the gene matches. Germline assignment: CDR1 MGHRA and CDR2 YSYEKL. DNA for the CDR3: TGCGCCAGCAGCCAAGGGGCCCCCTCGAGCGGGGATTACAATGAGCAGTTCTTC. Amino acid sequence: CASSQGAPSSGDYNEQFF.

The chain carries TRBV28 and TRBJ2-3; D call uncertain. The CDR3 has 14 residues. V was pared by 2 bases and J by 7 bases, with 13 bases between. CDR1 and CDR2 (germline): MDHEN, SYDVKM. This chain's CDR3 is CASSLPRSLNTQYF. In DNA form, the CDR3 reads TGTGCCAGCAGTTTACCTCGAAGCCTAAATACGCAGTATTTT.

CDR3 residues: CASSPSTGAGTQYF. CDR3 nucleotides: TGTGCCAGCAGCCCTTCGACAGGAGCTGGGACCCAGTACTTC. The rearrangement uses TRBV14 and TRBJ2-5; possibly TRBD1 for D (6 bases). V was cut by 4 bases and J by 7 bases, with 16 bases left in between. This CDR3 contains 14 residues. Germline assignment: CDR1 SGHDN and CDR2 FVKESK.

This chain connects TRBV5-1 to TRBJ1-2; D remains ambiguous. The ends were cut back, 4 bases at V and 9 bases at J, with 7 bases in the middle. Germline V gene lookup returns CDR1 SGHRS and CDR2 YFSETQ. The CDR3 runs 10 residues. The CDR3 DNA is TGCGCCAGCAGCGGCGACAGCTACACCTTC. Residues: CASSGDSYTF. Together with reference TRBV5-1 and TRBJ1-2, the CDR3 gives the full variable domain: KAGVTQTPRYLIKTRGQQVTLSCSPISGHRSVSWYQQTPGQGLQFLFEYFSETQRNKGNFPGRFSGRQFSNSRSEMNVSTLELGDSALYLCASSGDSYTFGSGTRLTVV.

The chain carries TRBV10-3 and TRBJ2-7; possibly TRBD1 for D (6 bases). Trimming removed 10 bases at V and 1 base at J, with 11 bases between. The CDR3 is 12 residues long. Germline values: CDR1 ENHRY, CDR2 SYGVKD. In DNA form, the CDR3 reads TGTGCCAGCGCGGACAGTTCCTACGAGCAGTACGTC. Translation: CASADSSYEQYV.

The chain joins TRBV18 to TRBJ2-1, with 11 bases identical to TRBD2. The CDR3 runs to 16 residues. The J segment lost 5 bases and the V segment lost 4 bases, leaving 7 bases of the junction unmatched. Germline lookup yields CDR1 KGHSH and CDR2 LQKENI. The CDR3 DNA follows: TGTGCCAGCTCACTCCCTAGCGGGGGGAATAACAATGAGCAGTTCTTC. Translation gives CASSLPSGGNNNEQFF. Filled out from reference TRBV18 and TRBJ2-1, the complete variable domain reads NAGVMQNPRHLVRRRGQEARLRCSPMKGHSHVYWYRQLPEEGLKFMVYLQKENIIDESGMPKERFSAEFPKEGPSILRIQQVVRGDSAAYFCASSLPSGGNNNEQFFGPGTRLTVL.

This chain joins TRBV7-9 and TRBJ1-6, with 7 bases lining up with TRBD1. The V gene's germline CDR1 is SEHNR and CDR2 FQNEAQ (reference sequence). The trim removed 5 bases at V and 11 bases at J, leaving 9 bases unmatched. The CDR3 spans 14 residues. This CDR3 is CASSQNRDSAPLHF. CDR3 bases: TGTGCCAGCAGCCAAAACCGGGACAGTGCACCCCTCCACTTT.

CDR3: CASLTGSAGTGELFF. CDR3 sequence (DNA): TGTGCCAGTTTGACAGGCTCCGCGGGTACCGGGGAGCTGTTTTTT. V gene TRBV19 combines with J gene TRBJ2-2; D perhaps matches TRBD1 (6 bases). The germline V gene encodes CDR1 LNHDA and CDR2 SQIVND (reference sequence). The V end lost 8 bases, the J end lost 5 bases, and 18 bases lay between the germline ends. There are 15 residues in the CDR3.

This clone has only one observation. This rearrangement joins TRBV28 to TRBJ2-7; 9 nucleotides align to TRBD1. Trimming at V came to 5 bases and at J to 0 bases, leaving 5 bases not matched to a gene. The CDR3 spans 15 residues. CDR1 MDHEN and CDR2 SYDVKM come from the germline V gene. The CDR3 DNA is TGTGCCAGCAGTGCCGGGACAGGGAGCTCCTACGAGCAGTACGTC. Amino acid sequence: CASSAGTGSSYEQYV.

The chain couples TRBV5-1 to TRBJ2-3; 9 nucleotides match TRBD2. This CDR3 has 17 residues. Trimming at V came to 1 base and at J to 4 bases, leaving 10 bases not matched to a gene. In germline, CDR1 is SGHRS, CDR2 YFSETQ. The CDR3 sequence is CASSLTSGSGGPDTQYF. Written as DNA, the CDR3 is TGCGCCAGCAGCTTGACTAGCGGGTCGGGGGGCCCAGATACGCAGTATTTT.

The chain joins TRBV10-3 to TRBJ2-3; D is possibly TRBD2 (6 bases). The length of the CDR3 is 14 residues. V gave up 10 bases and J gave up 1 base, with 15 bases separating them. Germline values: CDR1 ENHRY, CDR2 SYGVKD. CDR3 DNA sequence: TGTGCCAGCGGCGGAACGGGGGGCACAGATACGCAGTATTTT. Amino acids: CASGGTGGTDTQYF.

The chain carries TRBV5-1 and TRBJ2-7; possibly TRBD2 for D (7 bases). The CDR3 consists of 16 residues. The ends were cut back, 6 bases at V and 4 bases at J, with 23 bases in the middle. CDR1 is SGHRS, CDR2 YFSETQ, per germline. The CDR3 loop is CASTPGGTPGVYEQYF. DNA of the CDR3: TGCGCCAGCACCCCCGGGGGGACACCGGGCGTATACGAGCAGTACTTC.

This chain links TRBV21-1 with TRBJ2-7; the table names TRBD2, a call not compared with the DNA. TRBV21-1 is given as a pseudogene. The CDR3 consists of 13 residues. The CDR3 nucleotides read TGTGCCAGCACCCGGGAGGGGGCGGGGGAGCAGTACTTC. This translates into CASTREGAGEQYF.

The chain has TRBV5-4 and TRBJ1-2; tentatively, D is TRBD1 (5 bases). V was trimmed by 0 bases and J by 4 bases, leaving 7 bases between them. This CDR3 comprises 13 residues. CDR1 is SGHNT and CDR2 is YYREEE in the germline V gene (reference sequence). CDR3 residues: CASSLVGGYGYTF. CDR3 coding DNA: TGTGCCAGCAGCTTGGTGGGGGGCTATGGCTACACCTTC.

This clone was counted a single time. The V call is TRBV9, the J call TRBJ2-7; 8 nucleotides line up with TRBD1. The CDR3 is 13 amino acids. Looked up from germline, CDR1 is SGDLS and CDR2 is YYNGEE. Losses at the gene ends were 5 bases for V and 3 bases for J; bases not matched to a gene: 4. Here the CDR3 reads CASSGTGGYEQYF. The CDR3 bases are TGTGCCAGCAGTGGTACAGGGGGCTACGAGCAGTACTTC.

The rearrangement uses TRBV7-2 and TRBJ2-3, with 10 bases that match TRBD2. CDR3 length: 18 residues. V was clipped by 3 bases and J by 1 base; unmatched bases: 10. Germline lookup yields CDR1 SGHTA and CDR2 FQGNSA. CDR3 loop: CASSFFRASGGGTDTQYF. In DNA form, the CDR3 reads TGTGCCAGCAGCTTTTTTAGGGCTAGCGGGGGAGGCACAGATACGCAGTATTTT.

This clone was found a few times. The CDR3 DNA is TGTGCCAGCAGCTTAAACCCAGGAACTAATGAAAAACTGTTTTTT. Translated, it gives CASSLNPGTNEKLFF. The chain has TRBV7-2 and TRBJ1-4; the D is unclear. Looked up from germline, CDR1 is SGHTA and CDR2 is FQGNSA. Trimming stripped 2 bases from V and 1 base from J, with 8 bases between. This CDR3 spans 15 amino acids.

V and J are TRBV7-2 and TRBJ2-2, with D possibly matching TRBD2 (5 bases). The CDR3 runs to 17 residues. Trimming pared 1 base from V and 7 bases from J, leaving 19 bases between. CDR1 SGHTA and CDR2 FQGNSA come from the germline V gene. The CDR3 DNA follows: TGTGCCAGCAGCTTAGATAGCTTTTCTAACAGCGGCGGGGAGCTGTTTTTT. This translates into CASSLDSFSNSGGELFF.

V and J are TRBV4-3 and TRBJ2-1, with 8 bases identical to TRBD2. Germline V gives CDR1 LGHNA, CDR2 YSLEER. Trimming at V came to 0 bases and at J to 4 bases, leaving 8 bases not matched to a gene. CDR3 length: 17 residues. The CDR3 nucleotides are TGCGCCAGCAGCCAAGATTTGGGTAGCGGGACATACAATGAGCAGTTCTTC. This codes for CASSQDLGSGTYNEQFF.

The CDR3 bases are TGTGCCAGCAGTGAGTCGGCAGGGCCCTACGAGCAGTACTTC. Residues: CASSESAGPYEQYF. The chain carries TRBV2 and TRBJ2-7; TRBD1 is a possible D gene (5 bases). CDR3 length: 14 residues. The germline V and J ends were trimmed by 3 bases and 2 bases, with 11 bases remaining between them. Germline-derived CDR1 and CDR2 are SNHLY and FYNNEI.

V and J are TRBV4-2 and TRBJ1-1; D possibly corresponds to TRBD1 (5 bases). The CDR3 contains 15 residues. In germline, CDR1 is LGHNA, CDR2 YNFKEQ. V was pared by 7 bases and J by 1 base, with 16 bases between. Here the CDR3 DNA reads TGTGCCAGCACCGCTGGGGCAACGGAGAACACTGAAGCTTTCTTT. Translation: CASTAGATENTEAFF.

The rearrangement links TRBV7-2 to TRBJ2-5, with 10 bases that match TRBD1. TRBJ2-7 matches the DNA end more closely, so the J call is doubtful. This CDR3 has 16 amino acids. Looked up from germline, CDR1 is SGHTA and CDR2 is FQGNSA. CDR3: CASSSPPWDRGYEQYF. The CDR3, as DNA: TGTGCCAGCAGCTCCCCCCCCTGGGACAGGGGATACGAGCAGTACTTC.